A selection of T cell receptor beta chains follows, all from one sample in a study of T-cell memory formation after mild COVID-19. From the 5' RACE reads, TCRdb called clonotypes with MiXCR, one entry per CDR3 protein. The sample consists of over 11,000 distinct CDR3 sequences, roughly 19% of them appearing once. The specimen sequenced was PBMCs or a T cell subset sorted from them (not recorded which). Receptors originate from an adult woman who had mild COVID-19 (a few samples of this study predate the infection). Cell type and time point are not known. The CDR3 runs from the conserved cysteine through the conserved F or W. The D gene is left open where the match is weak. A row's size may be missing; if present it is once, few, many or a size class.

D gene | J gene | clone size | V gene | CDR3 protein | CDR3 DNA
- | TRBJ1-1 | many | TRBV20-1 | CSARDGGQTNTEAFF | TGCAGTGCTAGAGATGGCGGACAAACGAACACTGAAGCTTTCTTT
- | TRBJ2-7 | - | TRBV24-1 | CATSDSSTGSREQYF | TGTGCCACCAGTGATTCGTCGACCGGTTCGAGGGAGCAGTACTTC
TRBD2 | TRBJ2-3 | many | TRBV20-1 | CSARGSGSFDTQYF | TGCAGTGCTAGAGGTAGCGGGAGTTTCGATACGCAGTATTTT
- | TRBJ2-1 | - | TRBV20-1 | CSARDLDGAYNEQFF | TGCAGTGCTAGAGATCTTGACGGAGCCTACAATGAGCAGTTCTTC
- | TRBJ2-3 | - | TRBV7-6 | CASSRSQGFRADTQYF | TGTGCCAGCAGCCGTTCACAGGGATTTCGGGCAGATACGCAGTATTTT
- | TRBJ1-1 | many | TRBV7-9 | CATGGAGNLNTEAFF | TGTGCCACCGGGGGGGCAGGCAATCTGAACACTGAAGCTTTCTTT
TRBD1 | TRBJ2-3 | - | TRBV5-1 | CASSLSRQGAITDTQYF | TGCGCCAGCAGCCTCTCAAGACAGGGGGCGATCACAGATACGCAGTATTTT
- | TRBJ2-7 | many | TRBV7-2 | CASSLGRGYYEQYF | TGTGCCAGCAGCTTAGGGCGCGGATACTACGAGCAGTACTTC
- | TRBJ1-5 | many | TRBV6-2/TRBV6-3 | CASSHRVVSNQPQHF | TGTGCCAGCAGCCACAGGGTGGTTAGCAATCAGCCCCAGCATTTT
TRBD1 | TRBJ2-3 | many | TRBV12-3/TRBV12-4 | CASSFFQTLNDRVTDTQYF | TGTGCCAGCAGTTTTTTCCAGACCTTGAACGACAGGGTGACAGATACGCAGTATTTT
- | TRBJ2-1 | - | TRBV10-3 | CAISESNHRREFF | TGTGCCATCAGTGAGTCGAATCACAGGCGGGAGTTCTTC
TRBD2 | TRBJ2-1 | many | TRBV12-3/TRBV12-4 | CASSLRASGSADEQFF | TGTGCCAGCAGTTTACGCGCTAGCGGGAGTGCCGATGAGCAGTTCTTC
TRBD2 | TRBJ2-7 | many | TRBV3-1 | CASSRATSGDTYEQYF | TGTGCCAGCAGCCGGGCTACTAGCGGGGACACCTACGAGCAGTACTTC
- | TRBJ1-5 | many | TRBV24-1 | CATSDQRQPPGTQHF | TGTGCCACCAGTGATCAACGACAGCCCCCGGGGACCCAGCATTTT
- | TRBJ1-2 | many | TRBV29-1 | CSVRDSSGYTF | TGCAGCGTTCGAGACAGCTCGGGCTACACCTTC
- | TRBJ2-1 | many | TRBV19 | CASSPSGREYNNEQFF | TGTGCCAGTAGTCCATCGGGACGGGAGTATAACAATGAGCAGTTCTTC
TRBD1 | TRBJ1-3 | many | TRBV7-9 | CASSSPRTGFVFLFSGNTIYF | TGTGCCAGCAGCTCCCCTCGGACAGGCTTCGTTTTCCTCTTCTCTGGAAACACCATATATTTT
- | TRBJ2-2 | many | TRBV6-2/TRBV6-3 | CASSARDTGELFF | TGTGCCAGCAGTGCTCGGGACACCGGGGAGCTGTTTTTT
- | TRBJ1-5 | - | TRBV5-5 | CASSLRVQGRVGSNQPQHF | TGTGCCAGCAGCTTGAGGGTCCAGGGAAGGGTTGGTAGCAATCAGCCCCAGCATTTT
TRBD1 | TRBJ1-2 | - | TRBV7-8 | CASSLGDRGTYGYTF | TGTGCCAGCAGCTTAGGGGACAGGGGGACCTATGGCTACACCTTC
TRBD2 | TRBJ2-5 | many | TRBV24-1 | CATSDLGTSMETQYF | TGTGCCACCAGTGATTTGGGGACTAGCATGGAGACCCAGTACTTC
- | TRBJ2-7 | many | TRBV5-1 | CASSLDLTYEQYF | TGCGCCAGCAGCTTGGACCTAACCTACGAGCAGTACTTC
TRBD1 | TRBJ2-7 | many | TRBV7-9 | CASSWGTGTGGDYEQYF | TGTGCCAGCAGCTGGGGGACTGGGACAGGGGGCGACTACGAGCAGTACTTC
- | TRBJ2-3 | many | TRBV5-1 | CASSFSTDTQYF | TGCGCCAGCAGCTTCTCCACAGATACGCAGTATTTT
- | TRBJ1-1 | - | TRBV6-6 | CASSPNREGTEAFF | TGTGCCAGCAGCCCGAACAGGGAGGGCACTGAAGCTTTCTTT
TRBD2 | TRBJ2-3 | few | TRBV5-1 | CASSSFSLAATDTQYF | TGCGCCAGCAGCAGCTTCTCACTAGCGGCGACAGATACGCAGTATTTT
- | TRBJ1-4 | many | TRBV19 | CASRLGGATNEKLFF | TGTGCCTCCCGTCTAGGGGGAGCAACTAATGAAAAACTGTTTTTT
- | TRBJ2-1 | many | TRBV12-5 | CASGLVPSLDMGDHTYNEQFF | TGTGCTAGTGGTTTGGTACCCTCACTAGACATGGGGGACCACACGTACAATGAGCAGTTCTTC
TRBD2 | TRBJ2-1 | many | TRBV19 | CASSIAGGSLEQFF | TGTGCCAGTAGTATAGCCGGCGGGAGTCTTGAGCAGTTCTTC
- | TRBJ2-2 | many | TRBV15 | CATSRDPGLGELFF | TGTGCCACCAGCAGAGATCCTGGGCTGGGGGAGCTGTTTTTT
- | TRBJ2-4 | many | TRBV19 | CASTGRVLAKNIQYF | TGTGCCAGTACCGGGAGAGTTCTAGCCAAAAACATTCAGTACTTC
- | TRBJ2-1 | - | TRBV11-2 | CASSSLTGSSYNEQFF | TGTGCCAGCAGTAGCTTAACGGGGAGCTCCTACAATGAGCAGTTCTTC
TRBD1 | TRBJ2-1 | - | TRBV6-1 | CASSERDRGANEQFF | TGTGCCAGCAGTGAAAGGGACAGGGGTGCCAATGAGCAGTTCTTC
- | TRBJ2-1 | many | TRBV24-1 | CATSDSSYNEQFF | TGTGCCACCAGTGACAGTTCCTACAATGAGCAGTTCTTC
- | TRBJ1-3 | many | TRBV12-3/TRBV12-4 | CASSFWIEGPGNTIYF | TGTGCCAGCAGTTTCTGGATAGAGGGACCTGGAAACACCATATATTTT
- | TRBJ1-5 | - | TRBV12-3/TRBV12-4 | CASSRGNRLISNQPQHF | TGTGCCAGCAGTCGGGGAAACAGGCTCATAAGCAATCAGCCCCAGCATTTT
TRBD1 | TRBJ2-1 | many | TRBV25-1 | CASSEYVRDRTYNEQFF | TGTGCCAGCAGTGAATACGTCCGGGACAGGACCTACAATGAGCAGTTCTTC
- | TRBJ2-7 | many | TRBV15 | CATSRDRTQSYEQYF | TGTGCCACCAGCAGAGACAGGACCCAATCCTACGAGCAGTACTTC
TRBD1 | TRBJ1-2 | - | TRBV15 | CATSSPGGLYGYTF | TGTGCCACCAGCAGCCCAGGGGGCCTCTATGGCTACACCTTC
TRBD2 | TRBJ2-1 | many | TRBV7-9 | CASSRLAGGIYNEQFF | TGTGCCAGCAGCCGGCTGGCGGGGGGGATCTACAATGAGCAGTTCTTC
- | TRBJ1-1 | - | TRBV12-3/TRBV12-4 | CASGRGADTEAFF | TGTGCCAGCGGACGGGGAGCGGACACTGAAGCTTTCTTT
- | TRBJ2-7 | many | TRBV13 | CASSLGTALLSYEQYF | TGTGCCAGCAGCTTAGGGACAGCTCTACTCTCCTACGAGCAGTACTTC
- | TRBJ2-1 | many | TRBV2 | CASSVGTYNEQFF | TGTGCCAGCAGTGTGGGTACCTACAATGAGCAGTTCTTC
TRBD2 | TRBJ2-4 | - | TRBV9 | CASSPTSGSLVAKNIQYF | TGTGCCAGCAGCCCGACTAGCGGGTCCCTCGTAGCCAAAAACATTCAGTACTTC
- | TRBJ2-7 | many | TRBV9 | CASTPGGSRGAYEQYF | TGTGCCAGCACCCCAGGAGGGTCCCGGGGAGCCTACGAGCAGTACTTC
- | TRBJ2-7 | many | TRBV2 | CASRSSSAPEQYF | TGTGCCAGCAGGTCTAGTAGTGCCCCCGAGCAGTACTTC
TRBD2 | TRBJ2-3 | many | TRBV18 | CASSPRGTSGPTDTQYF | TGTGCCAGCTCACCACGGGGAACTAGCGGTCCCACAGATACGCAGTATTTT
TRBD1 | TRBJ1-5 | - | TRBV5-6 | CASSSSRDSVRPSNQPQHF | TGTGCCAGCAGCTCGAGCCGGGACAGCGTTCGTCCGAGCAATCAGCCCCAGCATTTT
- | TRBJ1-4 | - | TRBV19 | CASSFLLQPLFF | TGTGCCAGTAGTTTTCTCCTACAGCCACTGTTTTTT
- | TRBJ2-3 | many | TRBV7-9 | CASSTRQAPYTDTQYF | TGTGCCAGCAGCACCCGACAGGCCCCTTACACAGATACGCAGTATTTT
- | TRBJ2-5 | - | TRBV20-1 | CSARSGETQYF | TGCAGTGCTAGATCTGGAGAGACCCAGTACTTC
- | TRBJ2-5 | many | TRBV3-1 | CASSQGSLSRETQYF | TGTGCCAGCAGCCAAGGTTCGCTATCGAGGGAGACCCAGTACTTC
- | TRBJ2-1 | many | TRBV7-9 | CASSSTPKEGNEQFF | TGTGCCAGCAGCTCCACCCCTAAAGAGGGCAATGAGCAGTTCTTC
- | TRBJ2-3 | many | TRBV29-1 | CSVERDSPWDTQYF | TGCAGCGTTGAGAGGGATTCCCCTTGGGATACGCAGTATTTT
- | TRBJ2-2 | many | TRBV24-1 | CATGEFTGELFF | TGTGCCACGGGAGAGTTCACCGGGGAGCTGTTTTTT
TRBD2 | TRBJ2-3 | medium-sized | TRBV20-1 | CSAPRLAVFTDTQYF | TGCAGTGCCCCCCGACTAGCGGTTTTCACAGATACGCAGTATTTT
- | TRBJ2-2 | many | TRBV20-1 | CSARDRRHHNTGELFF | TGCAGTGCTAGAGATAGAAGGCATCATAACACCGGGGAGCTGTTTTTT
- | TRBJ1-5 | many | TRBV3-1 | CASSQDTAEYNQPQHF | TGTGCCAGCAGCCAAGATACGGCAGAATACAATCAGCCCCAGCATTTT
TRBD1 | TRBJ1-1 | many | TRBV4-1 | CASSQAGGAFYTEAFF | TGCGCCAGCAGCCAAGCAGGGGGCGCCTTTTACACTGAAGCTTTCTTT